The 18 T cell receptor beta chains presented below share a single source sample, sequenced in a study of PD-1 blockade in classical Hodgkin lymphoma. Documented time point: cycle 4 day 1 (C4D1), after 6 weeks of nivolumab. After autologous stem cell transplantation all patients relapsed, and prior brentuximab vedotin exposure differed between cohorts. Using immunoSEQ multiplex PCR, the repertoire was profiled, and TCRdb retains in-frame clones only, with some absent. The table lists almost 95,000 clones, 83% of them singletons. The specimen was peripheral blood mononuclear cells (PBMCs), collected before the fourth cycle of nivolumab. These receptors came from a human donor with classical Hodgkin lymphoma.

This clone was counted between two and nine times. The chain uses TRBV18 and TRBJ1-5; D gene unclear. Germline values: CDR1 KGHSH, CDR2 LQKENI. With 0 bases removed from V and 4 bases from J, the gap between germline ends came to 4 bases. The CDR3 is made up of 13 amino acids. Written as DNA, the CDR3 is TGTGCCAGCTCACCACCGCAGAATCAGCCCCAGCATTTT. Translation gives CASSPPQNQPQHF.

The V gene is TRBV10-2, the J gene TRBJ1-1; a weak D match, TRBD1 (6 bases). The V end was cut by 8 bases, the J end by 7 bases, with 20 bases between. The V gene's germline CDR1 is WSHSY and CDR2 SAAADI. The CDR3 is 14 residues long. Here the CDR3 reads CASSRLQGIFEAFF. The CDR3 nucleotides read TGCGCCAGCTCCCGCCTACAGGGAATATTTGAAGCTTTCTTT.

The J gene is TRBJ2-7, the V gene TRBV10-3; D may be TRBD1 or TRBD2 (7 bases each). CDR1 and CDR2 from the germline V gene are ENHRY and SYGVKD. CDR3 length equals 14 residues. Between the trimmed V and J ends, which lost 0 bases and 6 bases, there was a span of 12 bases. The CDR3 DNA reads as TGTGCCATCAGTGAGTCAGTCAGGGGGGGCGAGCAGTACTTC. Its translation is CAISESVRGGEQYF.

The chain has TRBV28 and TRBJ2-7, with 13 bases matching TRBD2. V was clipped by 3 bases and J by 2 bases; unmatched bases: 7. CDR1 MDHEN and CDR2 SYDVKM come from the germline V gene. The CDR3 totals 17 residues. The CDR3 nucleotides read TGTGCCAGCAGTTTTAGTGGACTAGCGGGGGCCGCCTACGAGCAGTACTTC. It translates to CASSFSGLAGAAYEQYF.

The chain couples TRBV28 to TRBJ2-5; 7 nucleotides agree with TRBD2. With 9 bases clipped from V and 3 bases from J, the junction kept 10 bases outside the gene matches. The CDR3 length is 14 residues. Germline V CDR1 and CDR2: MDHEN, SYDVKM. CDR3 bases: TGTGCCAGAGTTCCCCGGGGAGGGGAAGAGACCCAGTACTTC. Translation: CARVPRGGEETQYF.

The gene calls are TRBV2 and TRBJ1-2; TRBD1 agrees at 12 bases. The CDR3 spans 14 residues. After removal of 7 bases from V and 4 bases from J, the junction contained 4 bases not matched to a gene. From germline, CDR1 is SNHLY and CDR2 FYNNEI. CDR3 sequence (DNA): TGTGCCAGCATTGGGACAGGGGGCAGCTATGGCTACACCTTC. Amino acid sequence: CASIGTGGSYGYTF.

The chain recombines TRBV5-8 with TRBJ2-1; D gene ambiguous. CDR1 and CDR2 from the germline V gene are SGHTS and YDEGEE. Trimming took 1 base from V and 3 from J, leaving 5 bases between them. This CDR3 has 13 residues. CDR3 coding DNA: TGTGCCAGCAGCTTGCAAGGCTACAATGAGCAGTTCTTC. The encoded protein is CASSLQGYNEQFF.

The V call is TRBV29-1, the J call TRBJ2-1, with 11 positions matching TRBD1. Germline CDR1 SQVTM, CDR2 ANQGSEA. J lost 8 bases, V lost 7 bases, and 7 bases had no gene match. There are 13 residues in the CDR3. The CDR3 DNA is TGCAGCGCAGGACAGGGGGCAGAGTATGAGCAGTTCTTC. It translates to CSAGQGAEYEQFF.

The chain joins TRBV4-3 to TRBJ2-3; 11 nucleotides agree with TRBD1. V gave up 1 base and J gave up 6 bases; unmatched junction bases: 9. Germline CDR1 reads LGHNA; CDR2 reads YSLEER. CDR3 length equals 17 residues. The CDR3 nucleotides are TGCGCCAGCAGCCAAGGGAGAGGACAGGGGGCGCGGGATACGCAGTATTTT. Its translation: CASSQGRGQGARDTQYF.

The genes are TRBV6-1 and TRBJ1-5; TRBD1 is a possible D gene (5 bases). CDR1 MNHNS and CDR2 SASEGT come from the germline V gene. The CDR3 contains 14 residues. V gave up 6 bases and J gave up 5 bases, with 14 bases separating them. CDR3 bases: TGTGCCAGCAGCGACGGGCAGGGATATCAGCCCCAGCATTTT. Protein sequence: CASSDGQGYQPQHF.

The genes are TRBV19 and TRBJ2-1, with D perhaps assigned TRBD1 or TRBD2 (5 bases each). Trimming shortened V by 6 bases and J by 4 bases, and 10 bases separated the two germline ends. Germline V gives CDR1 LNHDA, CDR2 SQIVND (reference sequence). The length of the CDR3 is 13 residues. As DNA, the CDR3 is TGTGCCAGTAGCGGGGCAAGATACAATGAGCAGTTCTTC. The encoded protein is CASSGARYNEQFF.

This clone was observed a single time. The chain combines TRBV6-8 with TRBJ2-3; TRBD2 agrees at 15 bases. Germline CDR1 and CDR2: MNHGY and SAAAGT. Losses at the gene ends were 5 bases for V and 1 base for J; bases not matched to a gene: 13. This CDR3 region has 20 residues. The CDR3 coding sequence is TGTGCCAGCAGTGGGAGGGGTGGACTAGCGGGAGGGCCTGGCACAGATACGCAGTATTTT. It codes for CASSGRGGLAGGPGTDTQYF.

The genes are TRBV10-3 and TRBJ1-5, with D unclear. The germline V gene has CDR1 ENHRY and CDR2 SYGVKD. The ends were cut back, 10 bases at V and 0 bases at J, with 10 bases in the middle. The CDR3 covers 13 residues. The CDR3 here is CATTEYSNQPQHF. In DNA form, the CDR3 reads TGTGCCACCACAGAATATAGCAATCAGCCCCAGCATTTT.

The chain employs TRBV5-1 and TRBJ2-7, with D uncertain. V dropped 3 bases and J dropped 6 bases, with 22 bases sitting between them. The CDR3 is 16 amino acids. The germline V gene encodes CDR1 SGHRS and CDR2 YFSETQ. The CDR3 spells CASSSAGLSVGSEQYF. The DNA of the CDR3 is TGCGCCAGCAGCTCGGCAGGTTTAAGTGTAGGGTCCGAGCAGTACTTC.

V and J are TRBV19 and TRBJ2-2, with D possibly being TRBD1 (6 bases). Germline V gives CDR1 LNHDA, CDR2 SQIVND (reference sequence). Between the trimmed V and J ends, which lost 3 bases and 6 bases, there was a span of 11 bases. The length of the CDR3 is 14 residues. This chain's CDR3 is CASSITGFAGELFF. The CDR3 nucleotides are TGTGCCAGTAGTATCACAGGGTTCGCCGGGGAGCTGTTTTTT.

The chain is built from TRBV30 and TRBJ1-1; tentative D call: TRBD1 (6 bases). Per the germline V gene, CDR1 is GTSNPN and CDR2 is SVGIG (reference sequence). Trimming removed 3 bases from V and 1 base from J, with 6 bases in between. The CDR3 contains 12 residues. CDR3 coding DNA: TGTGCCTGGAGGGGACAGAACACTGAAGCTTTCTTT. Translated: CAWRGQNTEAFF.

The J gene is TRBJ2-2, the V gene TRBV10-3; D remains unclear. Trimming removed 3 bases at V and 0 bases at J, with 17 bases between. Per the germline V gene, CDR1 is ENHRY and CDR2 is SYGVKD. The CDR3 runs to 18 residues. This chain's CDR3 is CAISDHLGKGPNTGELFF. The CDR3 DNA reads as TGTGCCATCAGTGACCATTTGGGGAAGGGTCCGAACACCGGGGAGCTGTTTTTT.

The J gene is TRBJ1-3, the V gene TRBV7-9; D gene ambiguous. Germline V gene data show CDR1 as SEHNR and CDR2 as FQNEAQ (reference sequence). V lost 5 bases and J lost 7, with 18 bases in between. This CDR3 region has 15 residues. The CDR3 region has the DNA TGTGCCAGCAGCCGTGCCGTCGGGATGCAGAACACCATATATTTT. Protein sequence: CASSRAVGMQNTIYF.